The clone carrying this TCR beta chain was seen just once. As originally analysed: Reference gene primer amplification in the assay estimated nucleated cell counts. TCRdb's copy holds only in-frame clones and misses some; the assay was immunoSEQ multiplex PCR. The V and J calls and the clone size are those of that table, but D and trimming were determined from the DNA. The sample has 210,000 or so clones, 90% seen once. The data originate from a study of blood T cell repertoires in COVID-19. Study information: Researchers got acute and convalescent COVID-19 samples from the United States, Italy and Spain. The analysed material was cDNA or gDNA that came from T cells, B-cell-depleted T cells, or PBMCs.

Sequencing input: peripheral blood. The receptor was isolated from a man aged 50 to 60 with acute or convalescent COVID-19.

The CDR3 region has the DNA TGTGCCAGCAGCCCAGGACTAGCGGGAGGGCGTACCGAACCCTACGAGCAGTACTTC. Amino acids: CASSPGLAGGRTEPYEQYF. This chain uses TRBV7-9 with TRBJ2-7, with 15 bases aligning to TRBD2. Germline loops: CDR1 SEHNR, CDR2 FQNEAQ (reference sequence). Trimming removed 5 bases from V and 2 bases from J; junction bases left unmatched: 13. This CDR3 spans 19 amino acids. The full variable domain, its missing parts supplied by reference TRBV7-9 and TRBJ2-7, is DTGVSQNPRHKITKRGQNVTFRCDPISEHNRLYWYRQTLGQGPEFLTYFQNEAQLEKSRLLSDRFSAERPKGSFSTLEIQRTEQGDSAMYLCASSPGLAGGRTEPYEQYFGPGTRLTVT.